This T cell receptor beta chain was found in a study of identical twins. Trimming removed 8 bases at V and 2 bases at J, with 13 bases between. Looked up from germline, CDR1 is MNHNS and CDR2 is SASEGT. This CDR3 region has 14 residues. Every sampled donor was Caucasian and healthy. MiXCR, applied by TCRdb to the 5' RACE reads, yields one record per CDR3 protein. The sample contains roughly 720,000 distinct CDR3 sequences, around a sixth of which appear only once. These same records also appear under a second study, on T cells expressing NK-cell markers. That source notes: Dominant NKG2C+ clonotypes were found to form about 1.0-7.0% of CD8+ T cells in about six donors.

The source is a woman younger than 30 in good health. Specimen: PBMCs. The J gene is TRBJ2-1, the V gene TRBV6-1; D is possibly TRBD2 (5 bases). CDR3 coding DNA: TGTGCCAGCCACGGAGCGGCCCCCTACAATGAGCAGTTCTTC. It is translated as CASHGAAPYNEQFF.